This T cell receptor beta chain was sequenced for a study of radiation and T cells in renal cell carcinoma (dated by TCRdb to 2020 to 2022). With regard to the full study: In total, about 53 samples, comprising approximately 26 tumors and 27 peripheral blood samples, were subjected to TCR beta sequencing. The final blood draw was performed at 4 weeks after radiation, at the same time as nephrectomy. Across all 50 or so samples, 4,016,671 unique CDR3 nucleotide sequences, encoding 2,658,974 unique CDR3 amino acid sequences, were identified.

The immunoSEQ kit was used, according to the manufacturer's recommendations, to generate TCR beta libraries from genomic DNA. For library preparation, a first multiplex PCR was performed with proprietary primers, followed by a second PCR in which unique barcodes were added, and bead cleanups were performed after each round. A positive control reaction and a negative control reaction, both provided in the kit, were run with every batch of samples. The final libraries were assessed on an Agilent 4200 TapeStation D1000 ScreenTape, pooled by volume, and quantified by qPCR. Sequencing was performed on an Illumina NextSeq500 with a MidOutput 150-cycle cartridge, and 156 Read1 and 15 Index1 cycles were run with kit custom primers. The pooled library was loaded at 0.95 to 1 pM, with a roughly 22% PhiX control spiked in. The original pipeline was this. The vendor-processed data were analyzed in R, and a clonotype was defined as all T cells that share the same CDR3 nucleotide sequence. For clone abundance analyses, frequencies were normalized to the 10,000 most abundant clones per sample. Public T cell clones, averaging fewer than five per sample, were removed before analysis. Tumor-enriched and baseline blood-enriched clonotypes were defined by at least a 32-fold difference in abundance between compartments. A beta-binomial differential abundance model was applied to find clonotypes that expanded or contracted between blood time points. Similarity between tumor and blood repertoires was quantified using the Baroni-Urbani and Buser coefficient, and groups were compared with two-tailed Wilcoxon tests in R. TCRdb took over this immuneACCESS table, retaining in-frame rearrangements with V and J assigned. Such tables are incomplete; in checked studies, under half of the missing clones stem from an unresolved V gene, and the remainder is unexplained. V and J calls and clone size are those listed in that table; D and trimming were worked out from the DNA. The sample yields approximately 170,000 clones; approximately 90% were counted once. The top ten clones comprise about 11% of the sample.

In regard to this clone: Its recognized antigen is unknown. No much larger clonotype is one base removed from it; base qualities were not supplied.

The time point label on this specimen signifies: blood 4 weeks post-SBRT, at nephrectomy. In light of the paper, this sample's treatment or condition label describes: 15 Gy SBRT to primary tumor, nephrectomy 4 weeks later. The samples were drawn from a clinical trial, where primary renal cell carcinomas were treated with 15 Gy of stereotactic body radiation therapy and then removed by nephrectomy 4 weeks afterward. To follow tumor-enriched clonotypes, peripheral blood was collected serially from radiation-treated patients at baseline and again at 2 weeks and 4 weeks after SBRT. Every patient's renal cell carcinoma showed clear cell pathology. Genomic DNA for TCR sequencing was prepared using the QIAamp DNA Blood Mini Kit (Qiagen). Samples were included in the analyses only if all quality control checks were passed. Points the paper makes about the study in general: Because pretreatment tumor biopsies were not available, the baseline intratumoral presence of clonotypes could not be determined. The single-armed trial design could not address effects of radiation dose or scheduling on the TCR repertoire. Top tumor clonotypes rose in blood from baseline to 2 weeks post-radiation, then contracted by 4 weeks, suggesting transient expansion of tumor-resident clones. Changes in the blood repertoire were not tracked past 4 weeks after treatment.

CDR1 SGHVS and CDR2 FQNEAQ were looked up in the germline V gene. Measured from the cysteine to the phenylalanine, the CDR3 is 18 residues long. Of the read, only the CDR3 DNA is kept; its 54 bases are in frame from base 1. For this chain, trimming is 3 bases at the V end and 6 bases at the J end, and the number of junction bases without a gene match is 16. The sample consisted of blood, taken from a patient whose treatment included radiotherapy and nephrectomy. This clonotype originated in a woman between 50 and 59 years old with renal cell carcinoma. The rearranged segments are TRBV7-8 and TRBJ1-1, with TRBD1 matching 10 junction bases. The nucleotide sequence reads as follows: TGTGCCAGCAGCTTTAACGGGGAGGGACAGGGGTGGTACGCTGAAGCTTTCTTT. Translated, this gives CASSFNGEGQGWYAEAFF.